This TCR beta chain is drawn from a study of T cell changes during pregnancy in multiple sclerosis. Clones were sequenced by immunoSEQ multiplex PCR, and TCRdb holds only the in-frame ones, with some missing. The repertoire consists of 65,000 to 85,000 clones, with roughly nine tenths occurring once and the leading ten covering more than 1.4%. This clone was seen a handful of times. From germline, CDR1 is SGHDT and CDR2 YYEEEE. The CDR3 length is 13 residues. V lost 5 bases and J lost 2, with 11 bases in between. The J gene is TRBJ2-7, the V gene TRBV5-6; TRBD2 is a possible D gene (5 bases). Sequences were derived from peripheral blood, sampled in the second trimester of pregnancy. The receptor was derived from a female donor with multiple sclerosis, enrolled in a pregnancy study. The CDR3 here is CASSPGMAYEQYF. For the CDR3, the DNA is TGTGCCAGCAGTCCCGGGATGGCCTACGAGCAGTACTTC.